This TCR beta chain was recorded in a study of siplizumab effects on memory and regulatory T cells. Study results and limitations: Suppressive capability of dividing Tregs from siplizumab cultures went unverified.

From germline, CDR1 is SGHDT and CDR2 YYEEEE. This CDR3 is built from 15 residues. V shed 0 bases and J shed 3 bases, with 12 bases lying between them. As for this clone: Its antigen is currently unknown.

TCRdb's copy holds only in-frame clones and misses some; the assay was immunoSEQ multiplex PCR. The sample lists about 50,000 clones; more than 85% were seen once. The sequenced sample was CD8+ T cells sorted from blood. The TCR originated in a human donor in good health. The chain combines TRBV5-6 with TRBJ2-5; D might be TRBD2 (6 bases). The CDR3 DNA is TGTGCCAGCAGCTTGGTAGGTTCGGGGGAAGAGACCCAGTACTTC. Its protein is CASSLVGSGEETQYF.